This T cell receptor (beta chain) was found in a study of spatial heterogeneity in lung cancer. The length of the CDR3 is 17 residues. CDR1 is MNHEY, CDR2 SMNVEV, per germline (reference sequence). The V end lost 0 bases, the J end lost 5 bases, and 19 bases lay between the germline ends. This clonotype has a count of ten or more. Time point given: blood at routine non-recurrence follow-up after resection. One entry per CDR3 protein, called by TCRdb with MiXCR from the 5' RACE reads. The data contain tens of thousands of distinct CDR3 sequences, roughly 7.8% of them seen just once; the ten biggest clones take up about 9.2%.

This material consisted of PBMCs, taken at follow-up. The rearrangement uses TRBV27 and TRBJ1-2; weak D call: TRBD1 (6 bases). This sequence was found in a male donor with early-stage non-small cell lung cancer. CDR3 amino acids: CASSLSGRGELRYGYTF. CDR3 DNA sequence: TGTGCCAGCAGTTTATCGGGCAGGGGTGAGCTACGATATGGCTACACCTTC.